Below, 25 T cell receptor beta chains from the same sample are listed, as sequenced in a study of OX40 agonist ivuxolimab in advanced cancers. TCRdb's table, derived via immunoSEQ multiplex PCR, lists solely in-frame clones and lacks some. The repertoire holds roughly 65,000 clones, with roughly 89% as singletons. The source material was CD4+ or CD8+ T cells sorted from blood, sampled in a trial of the OX40 agonist ivuxolimab. The receptor set was obtained from an adult with an advanced solid tumor such as melanoma, head and neck, liver or kidney cancer.

This chain connects TRBV19 to TRBJ2-1; 10 nucleotides line up with TRBD1. CDR1 and CDR2 from the germline V gene are LNHDA and SQIVND (reference sequence). Trimming at V came to 1 base and at J to 7 bases, leaving 4 bases not matched to a gene. This CDR3 region has 15 residues. In DNA form, the CDR3 reads TGTGCCAGTAGTATAGTGACAGGGGGCCGTAATGAGCAGTTCTTC. The encoded protein is CASSIVTGGRNEQFF.

V and J are TRBV7-2 and TRBJ2-7; D perhaps matches TRBD2 (6 bases). The germline gives CDR1 SGHTA, CDR2 FQGNSA. This CDR3 contains 16 residues. The V end lost 0 bases, the J end lost 3 bases, and 15 bases lay between the germline ends. The CDR3 bases are TGTGCCAGCAGCTTAGCACTCGGGAGTCCTCACTACGAGCAGTACTTC. This translates into CASSLALGSPHYEQYF.

This CDR3 is CASSPSQGHDTQYF. As DNA, the CDR3 is TGTGCCAGCTCACCATCACAGGGACATGATACGCAGTATTTT. This chain uses TRBV18 with TRBJ2-3, with a possible D match to TRBD1 (6 bases). Germline V gene lookup returns CDR1 KGHSH and CDR2 LQKENI. Trimming took off 2 bases at V and 6 bases at J, with 12 bases between the two ends. This CDR3 contains 14 residues.

The table lists this clone with a few counts. The CDR3 protein is CASSLSKRYPTDTQYF. DNA of the CDR3: TGTGCCAGCAGCTTGTCAAAACGGTACCCCACAGATACGCAGTATTTT. The V gene is TRBV5-6, the J gene TRBJ2-3; D not certain. CDR1 is SGHDT and CDR2 is YYEEEE in the germline V gene. V shed 1 base and J shed 2 bases, with 14 bases lying between them. CDR3 length: 16 amino acids.

V usage is TRBV7-3 and J usage is TRBJ2-7; 12 nucleotides align to TRBD2. There are 16 residues in the CDR3. The germline V gene has CDR1 SGHTA and CDR2 FQGTGA. The V and J ends lost 6 bases and 4 bases, in that order; junction bases with no gene match: 10. The CDR3, as DNA: TGTGCCAGCAGGCCTGATCTAGCGGGAGGGGAGTACGAGCAGTACTTC. This translates into CASRPDLAGGEYEQYF.

This chain uses TRBV28 with TRBJ2-7; a weak D match, TRBD1 (6 bases). V lost 5 bases and J 5 bases, leaving 19 bases between the germline ends. The CDR3 has 15 residues. Germline V gene sequence: CDR1 MDHEN, CDR2 SYDVKM. CDR3 bases: TGTGCCAGCAGTACGACAGGTAGTCTTCGGGACGAGCAGTACTTC. Encoded protein: CASSTTGSLRDEQYF.

This clone showed up just once. The chain combines TRBV6-1 with TRBJ2-6; D not certain. Germline assignment: CDR1 MNHNS and CDR2 SASEGT. CDR3 length equals 15 residues. The V end was cut by 1 base, the J end by 4 bases, with 8 bases between. DNA for the CDR3: TGTGCCAGCAGTGAAGGGTCTTCAGGGGCCAACGTCCTGACTTTC. As protein: CASSEGSSGANVLTF.

V usage is TRBV5-6 and J usage is TRBJ2-7; D gene ambiguous. With 2 bases removed from V and 2 bases from J, the gap between germline ends came to 8 bases. Looked up from germline, CDR1 is SGHDT and CDR2 is YYEEEE. The CDR3 sequence is 13 residues long. The CDR3 spells CASSLTGPYEQYF. CDR3 DNA sequence: TGTGCCAGCAGCTTAACGGGTCCCTACGAGCAGTACTTC.

J is TRBJ2-5 and V is TRBV7-8; D gene ambiguous. Trimming shortened V by 3 bases and J by 5 bases, and 4 bases separated the two germline ends. Germline V gene sequence: CDR1 SGHVS, CDR2 FQNEAQ. The CDR3 runs 11 residues. The CDR3 region has the DNA TGTGCCAGCAGCTTTAGGGAGACCCAGTACTTC. It yields the protein CASSFRETQYF.

The V and J genes are TRBV2 and TRBJ2-3; D not resolved. CDR3 length: 16 residues. V dropped 7 bases and J dropped 0 bases, with 17 bases sitting between them. Germline V gives CDR1 SNHLY, CDR2 FYNNEI. CDR3 nucleotides: TGTGCCAGCACCCCCTATGGGCCTTCTAGCACAGATACGCAGTATTTT. This translates into CASTPYGPSSTDTQYF.

The chain employs TRBV30 and TRBJ1-6; possibly TRBD1 for D (6 bases). V lost 1 base, J lost 6 bases, and 13 bases lay in between. The CDR3 covers 15 residues. Looked up from germline, CDR1 is GTSNPN and CDR2 is SVGIG (reference sequence). CDR3 loop: CAWSGRTAGNSPLHF. The CDR3 bases are TGTGCCTGGAGTGGCCGGACAGCCGGTAATTCACCCCTCCACTTT.

Concerning this clone: Its ends do not fully match the called genes, so a read error is possible. The CDR3 protein is CASSLVATSPLF. CDR3 sequence (DNA): TGTGCCAGCAGCTTAGTAGCGACTAGTCCCCTTTTT. This chain joins TRBV7-2 and TRBJ2-3, with a tentative D call TRBD2 (6 bases). The germline V gene encodes CDR1 SGHTA and CDR2 FQGNSA. The CDR3 is 12 amino acids.

V and J are TRBV4-3 and TRBJ2-7, with a tentative D call TRBD1 (6 bases). V was pared by 1 base and J by 7 bases, with 20 bases between. CDR3 length equals 16 residues. The V gene's germline CDR1 is LGHNA and CDR2 YSLEER. The CDR3: CASSQGVWQGSREQYF. DNA of the CDR3: TGCGCCAGCAGCCAAGGTGTTTGGCAGGGGTCGAGAGAGCAGTACTTC.

V is TRBV18 and J is TRBJ1-2; D gene ambiguous. The CDR3 contains 13 residues. The V end was cut by 6 bases, the J end by 7 bases, with 15 bases between. CDR1 and CDR2 from the germline V gene are KGHSH and LQKENI. This CDR3 is CASSTTARFGYTF. The CDR3 nucleotides read TGTGCCAGCTCCACCACCGCCAGGTTTGGCTACACCTTC.

The rearrangement joins TRBV10-1 to TRBJ2-3; no reliable D call. V was pared by 3 bases and J by 1 base, with 5 bases between. The CDR3 totals 13 residues. Per the germline V gene, CDR1 is WNHNN and CDR2 is SYGVQD (reference sequence). The CDR3, as DNA: TGCGCCAGCAGTGACTCGGGCACAGATACGCAGTATTTT. Protein: CASSDSGTDTQYF.

The chain carries TRBV14 and TRBJ2-2; 8 bases align to TRBD1. The CDR3 spans 17 residues. Looked up from germline, CDR1 is SGHDN and CDR2 is FVKESK. V lost 2 bases, J lost 5 bases, and 10 bases stayed unmatched. CDR3 amino acids: CASSQFRGQGRTGELFF. The CDR3 bases are TGTGCCAGCAGCCAATTTAGAGGACAGGGAAGAACCGGGGAGCTGTTTTTT.

This clone appeared a single time. The rearrangement links TRBV5-1 to TRBJ2-7, with TRBD2 matching over 9 bases. This CDR3 has 17 amino acids. With 5 bases clipped from V and 2 bases from J, the junction kept 14 bases outside the gene matches. The germline V gene has CDR1 SGHRS and CDR2 YFSETQ. CDR3 sequence: CASSSQIASGVAYEQYF. In nucleotides, the CDR3 is TGCGCCAGCAGTTCCCAAATAGCTAGCGGGGTTGCCTACGAGCAGTACTTC.

This rearrangement joins TRBV9 to TRBJ2-7; 9 positions agree with TRBD1. CDR1 and CDR2 from the germline V gene are SGDLS and YYNGEE. V shed 2 bases and J 6 bases; nucleotides not matched to a gene: 6. This CDR3 is built from 14 residues. DNA for the CDR3: TGTGCCAGCAGCGTTTGGACAGGGGAGGGCGAGCAGTACTTC. The encoded protein is CASSVWTGEGEQYF.

This chain joins TRBV9 and TRBJ2-5; D is perhaps TRBD1 (6 bases). V was cut by 3 bases and J by 4 bases, with 22 bases left in between. The CDR3 has 17 amino acids. CDR1 is SGDLS and CDR2 is YYNGEE in the germline V gene. CDR3 DNA sequence: TGTGCCAGCAGCGCCCCCGGTGGCGATCGAGGGGGAGAGACCCAGTACTTC. It specifies CASSAPGGDRGGETQYF. Based on the CDR3 plus reference TRBV9 and TRBJ2-5, the full variable domain is DSGVTQTPKHLITATGQRVTLRCSPRSGDLSVYWYQQSLDQGLQFLIQYYNGEERAKGNILERFSAQQFPDLHSELNLSSLELGDSALYFCASSAPGGDRGGETQYFGPGTRLLVL.

The DNA of the CDR3 is TGTGCCACCAGCAGATTACAGGGATACACTGAAGCTTTCTTT. Amino acids: CATSRLQGYTEAFF. The chain employs TRBV15 and TRBJ1-1; tentatively, D is TRBD1 (6 bases). Germline loops: CDR1 LNHNV, CDR2 YYDKDF (reference sequence). CDR3 length: 14 amino acids. Trimming pared 2 bases from V and 3 bases from J, leaving 10 bases between.

The table lists this clone with a few counts. This rearrangement joins TRBV7-2 to TRBJ2-2; TRBD1 matches 9 bases. This CDR3 region has 16 residues. V gave up 5 bases and J gave up 7 bases; unmatched junction bases: 11. The germline gives CDR1 SGHTA, CDR2 FQGNSA. As DNA, the CDR3 is TGTGCCAGCAGCCAAAACCAACAGGGGGCTAACGGGGAGCTGTTTTTT. It specifies CASSQNQQGANGELFF. Together with reference TRBV7-2 and TRBJ2-2, the CDR3 gives the full variable domain: GAGVSQSPSNKVTEKGKDVELRCDPISGHTALYWYRQSLGQGLEFLIYFQGNSAPDKSGLPSDRFSAERTGGSVSTLTIQRTQQEDSAVYLCASSQNQQGANGELFFGEGSRLTVL.

This clone was seen a single time. V and J are TRBV18 and TRBJ2-1; D is perhaps TRBD1 (6 bases). Trimming shortened V by 6 bases and J by 0 bases, and 15 bases separated the two germline ends. In germline, CDR1 is KGHSH, CDR2 LQKENI. The CDR3 has 16 residues. CDR3 sequence reads: CASSPTGPSSYNEQFF. CDR3 DNA: TGTGCCAGCTCGCCCACAGGGCCAAGCTCCTACAATGAGCAGTTCTTC. Combining the CDR3 with reference TRBV18 and TRBJ2-1 gives the whole variable domain NAGVMQNPRHLVRRRGQEARLRCSPMKGHSHVYWYRQLPEEGLKFMVYLQKENIIDESGMPKERFSAEFPKEGPSILRIQQVVRGDSAAYFCASSPTGPSSYNEQFFGPGTRLTVL.

The chain combines TRBV27 with TRBJ1-2; tentative D call: TRBD1 (5 bases). V was shortened by 5 bases and J by 5 bases, with 12 bases between the two germline ends. The germline V gene has CDR1 MNHEY and CDR2 SMNVEV (reference sequence). The CDR3 loop spans 13 amino acids. The CDR3 loop is CASSLGGKYGYTF. Here the CDR3 DNA reads TGTGCCAGCAGTCTCGGGGGAAAATATGGCTACACCTTC.

The J gene is TRBJ2-1, the V gene TRBV5-1; tentative D call: TRBD1 (7 bases). The germline V and J ends were trimmed by 7 bases and 1 base, with 15 bases remaining between them. Germline V gives CDR1 SGHRS, CDR2 YFSETQ. The CDR3 is 15 amino acids. The chain's CDR3 is CASGGGPGSYNEQFF. CDR3 nucleotides: TGCGCCAGCGGAGGGGGCCCCGGGTCCTACAATGAGCAGTTCTTC.

This chain connects TRBV5-1 to TRBJ2-7; no firm D call. CDR3 size: 13 residues. Trimming stripped 5 bases from V and 4 bases from J, with 13 bases between. Germline CDR1 reads SGHRS; CDR2 reads YFSETQ. DNA for the CDR3: TGCGCCAGCAGGCTCGGTGGGGTTTACGAGCAGTACTTC. Translated, it gives CASRLGGVYEQYF.